The 20 T cell receptor beta chains reported below all come from one sample, sequenced in a study of cytomegalovirus exposure and HLA in healthy donors. 13 Jbeta primers and 60 Vbeta primers were used for the PCR. The data were produced by immunoSEQ multiplex PCR, yet TCRdb's version contains in-frame clones alone and is incomplete. The sample consists of approximately 190,000 clones, approximately 78% of them appearing once. Sequencing was performed on PBMCs. These TCRs come from a woman aged 18-29 years in good health and CMV-seronegative.

This chain links TRBV10-2 with TRBJ2-2; 8 bases are a match to TRBD2. Trimming took 9 bases from V and 4 from J; bases not matched to a gene: 10. There are 15 residues in the CDR3. The germline V gene encodes CDR1 WSHSY and CDR2 SAAADI. CDR3 amino acids: CASSASGRSTGELFF. CDR3 in DNA: TGCGCCAGTTCGGCTAGCGGGCGGAGCACCGGGGAGCTGTTTTTT.

This sequence joins TRBV7-9 and TRBJ2-2; TRBD2 aligns across 7 bases. CDR1 and CDR2 from the germline V gene are SEHNR and FQNEAQ (reference sequence). The trim removed 5 bases at V and 4 bases at J, leaving 7 bases unmatched. The CDR3 contains 15 residues. CDR3 DNA: TGTGCCAGCAGCGGTAGCGGGTTTTTCACCGGGGAGCTGTTTTTT. Encoded protein: CASSGSGFFTGELFF.

V gene TRBV2 combines with J gene TRBJ2-7, with 8 positions matching TRBD2. The V gene end was trimmed by 4 bases and the J gene end by 5 bases; junction bases not matched to a gene: 10. The CDR3 extends over 15 amino acids. The germline V gene has CDR1 SNHLY and CDR2 FYNNEI. The DNA for the CDR3 is TGTGCCAGCAGTGCCCTAGCCAGCGGGGGAAACGAGCAGTACTTC. This encodes CASSALASGGNEQYF.

V gene TRBV5-1 combines with J gene TRBJ1-4, with 8 nucleotides matching TRBD1. V dropped 7 bases and J dropped 7; count of bases not matched to a gene: 9. Germline V gene lookup returns CDR1 SGHRS and CDR2 YFSETQ. The length of the CDR3 is 14 residues. CDR3 region: CASGPGQEGEKLFF. The CDR3 nucleotides are TGCGCCAGCGGTCCGGGACAGGAGGGTGAAAAACTGTTTTTT.

The V and J genes are TRBV27 and TRBJ1-5; weak D call: TRBD1 (5 bases). The V gene's germline CDR1 is MNHEY and CDR2 SMNVEV (reference sequence). Trimming pared 3 bases from V and 7 bases from J, leaving 10 bases between. This CDR3 has 13 residues. The DNA for the CDR3 is TGTGCCAGCAGTTTCGGAGGGGACCAGCCCCAGCATTTT. Its protein product is CASSFGGDQPQHF.

The chain uses TRBV7-2 and TRBJ2-7; 8 nucleotides match TRBD1. In germline, CDR1 is SGHTA, CDR2 FQGNSA. V trimming: 4 bases; J trimming: 5 bases; junction bases outside the gene matches: 13. The CDR3 runs to 16 residues. The CDR3 region is CASSSGQGKIVDEQYF. For the CDR3, the DNA is TGTGCCAGCAGCTCCGGACAGGGAAAGATAGTCGACGAGCAGTACTTC. Complete variable domain (other parts from reference TRBV7-2 and TRBJ2-7): GAGVSQSPSNKVTEKGKDVELRCDPISGHTALYWYRQSLGQGLEFLIYFQGNSAPDKSGLPSDRFSAERTGGSVSTLTIQRTQQEDSAVYLCASSSGQGKIVDEQYFGPGTRLTVT.

This clone has more than one count but fewer than ten. The chain uses TRBV27 and TRBJ2-1; the D gene is possibly TRBD2 (6 bases). Germline V lookup: CDR1 MNHEY, CDR2 SMNVEV (reference sequence). CDR3 length: 14 amino acids. Trimming pared 8 bases from V and 1 base from J, leaving 12 bases between. The CDR3 is CASRELGSYNEQFF. The DNA of the CDR3 is TGTGCCAGCCGGGAGCTCGGGTCCTACAATGAGCAGTTCTTC.

The chain has TRBV6-5 and TRBJ2-5; 8 positions agree with TRBD1. Trimming removed 4 bases from V and 5 bases from J; junction bases left unmatched: 6. The CDR3 is 14 amino acids. Per germline, CDR1 MNHEY and CDR2 SVGAGI. The CDR3 reads CASSSQGADETQYF. As DNA, the CDR3 is TGTGCCAGCAGTTCGCAGGGGGCGGACGAGACCCAGTACTTC.

This clone was seen more than once but under ten times. The chain couples TRBV7-6 to TRBJ1-1; D unresolved. V was shortened by 4 bases and J by 5 bases, with 14 bases between the two germline ends. The CDR3 is 14 amino acids. Germline V CDR1 and CDR2: SGHVS, FNYEAQ. CDR3 coding DNA: TGTGCCAGCAGCTCAGGACTTGGGGAAACTGAAGCTTTCTTT. Translation gives CASSSGLGETEAFF.

This rearrangement joins TRBV11-2 to TRBJ2-7; D not resolved. The V gene lost 0 bases and the J gene lost 0 bases, with 6 bases spanning the gap. The CDR3 contains 14 residues. CDR1 and CDR2 from the germline V gene are SGHAT and FQNNGV. In DNA, the CDR3 is TGTGCCAGCAGCTTAGATCTAGACTCCTACGAGCAGTACTTC. As protein: CASSLDLDSYEQYF.

The V gene is TRBV2, the J gene TRBJ2-2; possibly TRBD2 for D (5 bases). Germline loops: CDR1 SNHLY, CDR2 FYNNEI. V dropped 1 base and J dropped 6 bases, with 12 bases sitting between them. The CDR3 totals 15 residues. In nucleotides, the CDR3 is TGTGCCAGCAGTGAAGACTCTAGCATTCCCGGGGAGCTGTTTTTT. This translates into CASSEDSSIPGELFF.

The chain has TRBV7-9 and TRBJ1-6; 7 bases agree with TRBD1. Germline values: CDR1 SEHNR, CDR2 FQNEAQ (reference sequence). This CDR3 contains 14 residues. V shed 5 bases and J 4 bases; nucleotides not matched to a gene: 2. The CDR3 region is CASSRDSYNSPLHF. The CDR3 nucleotides read TGTGCCAGCAGCCGGGACAGTTATAATTCACCCCTCCACTTT.

CDR3 DNA sequence: TGTGCCAGCAGTCGACTAGCGGGGAGCACAGATACGCAGTATTTT. The encoded protein is CASSRLAGSTDTQYF. The chain links TRBV7-2 to TRBJ2-3; 11 bases fit TRBD2. Losses at the gene ends were 6 bases for V and 0 bases for J; bases not matched to a gene: 2. The CDR3 loop spans 15 amino acids. Germline CDR1 reads SGHTA; CDR2 reads FQGNSA.

V and J are TRBV28 and TRBJ1-1, with 9 bases that match TRBD1. Germline loops: CDR1 MDHEN, CDR2 SYDVKM. The trim removed 5 bases at V and 2 bases at J, leaving 3 bases unmatched. The CDR3 totals 14 residues. CDR3 residues: CASSPTGGNTEAFF. For the CDR3, the DNA is TGTGCCAGCAGTCCGACAGGGGGTAACACTGAAGCTTTCTTT.

This chain uses TRBV18 with TRBJ2-5; D is uncertain. V was cut by 5 bases and J by 2 bases, with 3 bases left in between. The CDR3 runs to 11 residues. CDR1 KGHSH and CDR2 LQKENI come from the germline V gene. CDR3 protein: CASSSQETQYF. As DNA, the CDR3 is TGTGCCAGCTCATCTCAAGAGACCCAGTACTTC.

V and J are TRBV9 and TRBJ2-1; D remains unclear. The germline gives CDR1 SGDLS, CDR2 YYNGEE. Trimming cost V 1 base and J 8 bases, with 7 bases left between them. CDR3 length equals 12 residues. For the CDR3, the DNA is TGTGCCAGCAGCGTACCATCCCATGAGCAGTTCTTC. Protein: CASSVPSHEQFF.

The chain links TRBV9 to TRBJ2-7, with 11 bases identical to TRBD2. The CDR3 spans 16 residues. Germline CDR1 and CDR2: SGDLS and YYNGEE. The V segment lost 3 bases and the J segment 5 bases; nucleotides outside the gene matches: 10. The CDR3 spells CASSAGLADGHHEQYF. CDR3 in DNA: TGTGCCAGCAGCGCGGGACTAGCGGATGGACACCACGAGCAGTACTTC.

V and J are TRBV7-9 and TRBJ2-6; no firm D call. The V gene lost 5 bases and the J gene lost 4 bases, with 15 bases spanning the gap. Germline CDR1 is SEHNR and CDR2 is FQNEAQ (reference sequence). The CDR3 loop spans 16 amino acids. CDR3 region: CASSPHQFGGANVLTF. The CDR3 DNA reads as TGTGCCAGCAGCCCACATCAATTTGGCGGGGCCAACGTCCTGACTTTC. The variable domain in full, completed from reference TRBV7-9 and TRBJ2-6, reads DTGVSQNPRHKITKRGQNVTFRCDPISEHNRLYWYRQTLGQGPEFLTYFQNEAQLEKSRLLSDRFSAERPKGSFSTLEIQRTEQGDSAMYLCASSPHQFGGANVLTFGAGSRLTVL.

This chain links TRBV27 with TRBJ1-1; the D gene is possibly TRBD1 (6 bases). The CDR3 is 15 amino acids. The V end lost 5 bases, the J end lost 5 bases, and 18 bases lay between the germline ends. From germline, CDR1 is MNHEY and CDR2 SMNVEV (reference sequence). CDR3 loop: CASSPDSGVRTEAFF. The CDR3 coding sequence is TGTGCCAGCAGTCCGGACAGCGGGGTGCGGACTGAAGCTTTCTTT.

This sequence joins TRBV7-9 and TRBJ1-1; no firm D call. V was pared by 0 bases and J by 4 bases, with 9 bases between. Germline V lookup: CDR1 SEHNR, CDR2 FQNEAQ (reference sequence). This CDR3 has 14 residues. The CDR3 DNA reads TGTGCCAGCAGCTTAGCCCGTAGTAGCACTGAAGCTTTCTTT. Amino acid sequence: CASSLARSSTEAFF.